Listed below are T cell receptor beta chains from one sample, sequenced in a study of T cells after yellow fever vaccination. TCRdb re-analysed the 5' RACE reads in MiXCR, keeping a single row per CDR3 protein. Altogether 450,000 to 600,000 distinct CDR3 sequences are present, roughly a sixth being singletons, with the ten largest covering 17%. This sample comprised PBMCs, obtained around 5 days after the first yellow fever vaccination. These receptors all come from a man aged 18 to 30 who received the YFV17D yellow fever vaccine. Both conserved end residues are part of each CDR3. D genes are given only for firm matches. For some rows the clone size is stated as once, few or many, or as a class when expanded; others skip it.

TRBV20-1	-	TRBD2	TRBJ2-1	TGCAGTGCTACGGCTGGCGGGGGTGAGCAGTTCTTC	CSATAGGGEQFF
TRBV6-5	-	-	TRBJ1-3	TGTGCCAGCAGTTCCCAGGGGACAACTGGAAACACCATATATTTT	CASSSQGTTGNTIYF
TRBV7-9	-	-	TRBJ2-7	TGTGCCAGCAGCTTAGGATACCGGGGCTACGAGCAGTACTTC	CASSLGYRGYEQYF
TRBV27	few	-	TRBJ2-2	TGTGCCAGCAGGGCTGTGGGGGCTGCAATCACCGGGGAGCTGTTTTTT	CASRAVGAAITGELFF
TRBV20-1	few	-	TRBJ1-1	TGCAGTGCTCGAAGGGTGGGGACTGAAGCTTTCTTT	CSARRVGTEAFF
TRBV11-1	-	-	TRBJ2-5	TGTGCCAGCAGCTTAGATGCCTGGAGGAGGACACACCAAGAGACCCAGTACTTC	CASSLDAWRRTHQETQYF
TRBV30	few	TRBD1	TRBJ1-1	TGTGCCTGGGAGGACAGGGAGAACACTGAAGCTTTCTTT	CAWEDRENTEAFF
TRBV18	few	-	TRBJ2-3	TGTGCCAGCTCCGCCTCCGGCGGCACAGATACGCAGTATTTT	CASSASGGTDTQYF
TRBV7-2	few	TRBD1	TRBJ1-2	TGTGCCAGCAGTCCAACCGGGACAGGGTTCCTCTATGGCTACACCTTC	CASSPTGTGFLYGYTF
TRBV24-1	-	-	TRBJ2-1	TGTGCCACCAGCTCCCCCATGTACAATGAGCAGTTCTTC	CATSSPMYNEQFF
TRBV6-1	-	-	TRBJ1-4	TGTGCCAGCAGTGCTGACCAAAAAGCAGAAAAACTGTTTTTT	CASSADQKAEKLFF
TRBV11-3	many	-	TRBJ2-1	TGTGCCAGCAGCTTTATCCCCGAAGGTGAGCAGTTCTTC	CASSFIPEGEQFF
TRBV5-1	few	TRBD1	TRBJ2-7	TGCGCCAGCAGCTTTGGACAGGGGGTTACCCACTGGTACTTC	CASSFGQGVTHWYF
TRBV4-2	-	-	TRBJ1-6	TGTGCCAGCAGTAGAAATTCACCCCTCCACTTT	CASSRNSPLHF
TRBV7-3	few	-	TRBJ2-2	TGTGCCAGCAGCTCGCGGGGCGGGGAGCTGTTTTTT	CASSSRGGELFF
TRBV20-1	-	-	TRBJ1-1	TGCAGTGCGAGGAAGACCCTTACAGACACTGAAGCTTTCTTT	CSARKTLTDTEAFF
TRBV10-3	-	-	TRBJ1-1	TGTGCCATCAGTGCCGGAGATACAGGGAAGAACACTGAAGCTTTCTTT	CAISAGDTGKNTEAFF
TRBV6-5	-	-	TRBJ1-1	TGTGCCAGCAGTTACCCCCCGGAGAACACTGAAGCTTTCTTT	CASSYPPENTEAFF
TRBV28	-	TRBD2	TRBJ2-5	TGTGCCAGCAGTTTTGTGGCTTGGGGGGGGACCCAGTACTTC	CASSFVAWGGTQYF
TRBV6-1	-	TRBD2	TRBJ2-7	TGTGCCAGCAGGACGGGGGGGTCGTTGAACTCCTACGAGCAGTACTTC	CASRTGGSLNSYEQYF
TRBV29-1	many	TRBD1	TRBJ2-7	TGCAGCGTCGACAGGGGCGGCGAGCAGTACTTC	CSVDRGGEQYF
TRBV10-3	-	TRBD2	TRBJ2-5	TGTGCCATCAGTGGGGTAGCGGGGGGAGAGACCCAGTACTTC	CAISGVAGGETQYF
TRBV4-3	-	-	TRBJ1-2	TGCGCCAGCAGCCAAGATATTTGGCTCGGGGGTGGCTACACCTTC	CASSQDIWLGGGYTF
TRBV11-2	-	TRBD2	TRBJ2-3	TGTGCCAGCAGCTTAGTGACTAGCGGGTTCACAGATACGCAGTATTTT	CASSLVTSGFTDTQYF
TRBV19	few	-	TRBJ1-1	TGTGCCAGTAGTACCCACGACAGGACTGAAGCTTTCTTT	CASSTHDRTEAFF
TRBV10-3	many	TRBD2	TRBJ2-3	TGTGCCATCAACGGCGCAGCGGGGAATGGGGCGGATACGCAGTATTTT	CAINGAAGNGADTQYF
TRBV20-1	many	-	TRBJ2-7	TGCAGTGCTAGGGACAACTACGAGCAGTACTTC	CSARDNYEQYF
TRBV4-3	-	-	TRBJ2-1	TGCGCCAGCAGCCAAGGAACTCGCTCCTACAATGAGCAGTTCTTC	CASSQGTRSYNEQFF
TRBV5-1	-	TRBD2	TRBJ2-4	TGCGCCAGCAGCTACCCCGGGGGGGGTAACATTCAGTACTTC	CASSYPGGGNIQYF
TRBV12-3/TRBV12-4	few	-	TRBJ1-2	TGTGCCAGCAGTTTAACCAGGGGCGACGGCTACACCTTC	CASSLTRGDGYTF
TRBV4-1	few	-	TRBJ1-5	TGCGCCAGCAGCCAAGGTTGGCCTGGGGGCAATCAGCCCCAGCATTTT	CASSQGWPGGNQPQHF
TRBV27	-	TRBD1	TRBJ1-5	TGTGCCAGCAGGATGACAGGGGGCCGAATCCTCAATCAGCCCCAGCATTTT	CASRMTGGRILNQPQHF
TRBV24-1	-	-	TRBJ1-3	TGTGCCACCAGTGATTGGGAGACGGGCGACTCTGGAAACACCATATATTTT	CATSDWETGDSGNTIYF
TRBV7-8	few	TRBD2	TRBJ2-1	TGTGCCAGCAGCTTGAAGCGGGGGGCTCTTCCCGGGTTCTTC	CASSLKRGALPGFF
TRBV7-2	-	-	TRBJ1-2	TGTGCCAGCAGCCCCGCAGGGCCGTCCCACTTTAGCTACACCTTC	CASSPAGPSHFSYTF
TRBV28	-	-	TRBJ2-5	TGTGCCAGCAGTTTGACGGCCGGCGTGGAGACCCAGTACTTC	CASSLTAGVETQYF
TRBV6-2/TRBV6-3	few	-	TRBJ2-5	TGTGCCAGTTTTAGCTCGGAGACCCAGTACTTC	CASFSSETQYF
TRBV2	few	-	TRBJ2-3	TGTGCCAGCACGCTCCCAGGAAGCACAGATACGCAGTATTTT	CASTLPGSTDTQYF
TRBV7-2	few	TRBD2	TRBJ2-1	TGTGCCAGCAGCTTAGCGAGGCGGGGGGGCGCTTACAATGAGCAGTTCTTC	CASSLARRGGAYNEQFF
TRBV12-3/TRBV12-4	-	TRBD1	TRBJ1-1	TGTGCCAGCAGTTTAGAGGGGGCGCACACTGAAGCTTTCTTT	CASSLEGAHTEAFF
TRBV5-1	many	-	TRBJ2-5	TGCGCCAGCAGCGCGGAGGTGGAGACCCAGTACTTC	CASSAEVETQYF
TRBV6-2/TRBV6-3	-	-	TRBJ2-2	TGTGCCAGCAGTTACTCAGCGCGCCAGCCCGACACCGGGGAGCTGTTTTTT	CASSYSARQPDTGELFF
TRBV5-1	few	-	TRBJ2-5	TGCGCCAGCAGCTTGACTAGGGGCCAAGAGACCCAGTACTTC	CASSLTRGQETQYF
TRBV7-2	-	-	TRBJ1-1	TGTGCCAGCAGCTTAGACCTCGGCGGTGGGACTGAAGCTTTCTTT	CASSLDLGGGTEAFF
TRBV20-1	-	TRBD2	TRBJ2-1	TGCAGTGCTAGAGATGTGGCGGGGGGATCCTACAATGAGCAGTTCTTC	CSARDVAGGSYNEQFF
TRBV5-1	many	-	TRBJ1-1	TGCGCCAGCAGCTTGGGGCCCGAGGCGGGGCCGGCTTTCTTT	CASSLGPEAGPAFF
TRBV7-2	-	TRBD1	TRBJ1-2	TGTGCCAGCAGCCGACAGGGACCGAACTATGGCTACACCTTC	CASSRQGPNYGYTF